Listed below are T cell receptor beta chains from one sample, sequenced in a study of T cells in Graves' hyperthyroidism and ophthalmopathy. One entry per CDR3 protein, called by TCRdb with MiXCR from the multiplex PCR reads. This table has 500,000 to 600,000 distinct CDR3 sequences, roughly a sixth appearing once. The sequenced sample consisted of blood. Source of these receptors: a woman in her late teens or twenties with Graves' hyperthyroidism. Each CDR3 is given with its conserved first and last residue. Each record gives: D gene, clone size, J gene, V gene, CDR3 DNA, CDR3 protein. The D gene is left open where the match is weak. The size entry is marked missing in some rows and otherwise reads once, few, many or a size class.

D gene: .; clone size: few; J gene: TRBJ2-1; V gene: TRBV9; CDR3 DNA: TGTGCCAGCAGCGTAGGGAGGGGCAATGAGCAGTTCTTC; CDR3 protein: CASSVGRGNEQFF
D gene: TRBD1; clone size: .; J gene: TRBJ1-6; V gene: TRBV7-2; CDR3 DNA: TGTGCCAGCAGCTTAGCGGGACAGGGGGCTGGGCCCCTCCACTTT; CDR3 protein: CASSLAGQGAGPLHF
D gene: TRBD1; clone size: many; J gene: TRBJ1-2; V gene: TRBV12-3/TRBV12-4; CDR3 DNA: TGTGCCAGCAGAGGGACAGACGGCTACACCTTC; CDR3 protein: CASRGTDGYTF
D gene: .; clone size: .; J gene: TRBJ2-1; V gene: TRBV5-4; CDR3 DNA: TGTGCCAGCAGCCATGGACAAAGCTCCTACAATGAGCAGTTCTTC; CDR3 protein: CASSHGQSSYNEQFF
D gene: .; clone size: .; J gene: TRBJ1-1; V gene: TRBV27; CDR3 DNA: TGTGCCAGCAGTTTCGGAGGCGCTGAAGCTTTCTTT; CDR3 protein: CASSFGGAEAFF
D gene: .; clone size: many; J gene: TRBJ1-2; V gene: TRBV13; CDR3 DNA: TGTGCCAGCAGCTTAGGCGAGCAGGGGAGCTATGGCTACACCTTC; CDR3 protein: CASSLGEQGSYGYTF
D gene: TRBD1; clone size: few; J gene: TRBJ1-2; V gene: TRBV12-3/TRBV12-4; CDR3 DNA: TGTGCCAGCAGCCCACCGGGACAGCCGACATTCTATGGCTACACCTTC; CDR3 protein: CASSPPGQPTFYGYTF
D gene: .; clone size: few; J gene: TRBJ1-5; V gene: TRBV6-1; CDR3 DNA: TGTGCCAGCAGGCGAGCAGGTAGCAATCAGCCCCAGCATTTT; CDR3 protein: CASRRAGSNQPQHF
D gene: .; clone size: few; J gene: TRBJ2-3; V gene: TRBV12-3/TRBV12-4; CDR3 DNA: TGTGCCAGTGGAACCGGGGGCGCGTCAGATACGCAGTATTTT; CDR3 protein: CASGTGGASDTQYF
D gene: .; clone size: many; J gene: TRBJ1-1; V gene: TRBV29-1; CDR3 DNA: TGCAGCCACGGGGGCCTCGGGAACACTGAAGCTTTCTTT; CDR3 protein: CSHGGLGNTEAFF
D gene: .; clone size: many; J gene: TRBJ2-1; V gene: TRBV5-1; CDR3 DNA: TGCGCCAGCAGCTTAACAGGGTACAATGAGCAGTTCTTC; CDR3 protein: CASSLTGYNEQFF
D gene: TRBD2; clone size: few; J gene: TRBJ2-1; V gene: TRBV12-3/TRBV12-4; CDR3 DNA: TGTGCCAGCAGTTTAGCCGCCTTTGGAAGCGGGGACTACAATGAGCAGTTCTTC; CDR3 protein: CASSLAAFGSGDYNEQFF
D gene: .; clone size: many; J gene: TRBJ2-7; V gene: TRBV28; CDR3 DNA: TGTGCCAGCAGTTTTCTGAAGCGGGACGAGCAGTACTTC; CDR3 protein: CASSFLKRDEQYF
D gene: .; clone size: many; J gene: TRBJ2-3; V gene: TRBV3-1; CDR3 DNA: TGTGCCAGCAGCCAAGAACTCGACTTCACAGATACGCAGTATTTT; CDR3 protein: CASSQELDFTDTQYF
D gene: .; clone size: few; J gene: TRBJ2-2; V gene: TRBV7-2; CDR3 DNA: TGTGCCAGCAGCTTAGCGGGGGGCGGGGCCCTGAACACCGGGGAGCTGTTTTTT; CDR3 protein: CASSLAGGGALNTGELFF
D gene: .; clone size: many; J gene: TRBJ2-7; V gene: TRBV27; CDR3 DNA: TGTGCCAGCAGTTTAAGTAGGTTCCAGATACAAGGGTCTACGGACTACGAGCAGTACTTC; CDR3 protein: CASSLSRFQIQGSTDYEQYF
D gene: .; clone size: many; J gene: TRBJ1-6; V gene: TRBV20-1; CDR3 DNA: TGCAGTGCTAGGGGCTCGGGAGGGGCTAATTCACCCCTCCACTTT; CDR3 protein: CSARGSGGANSPLHF
D gene: TRBD2; clone size: .; J gene: TRBJ2-1; V gene: TRBV10-1; CDR3 DNA: TGCGCCAGCAGTGAGGTAGCGGGAGGTCACAATGAGCAGTTCTTC; CDR3 protein: CASSEVAGGHNEQFF
D gene: .; clone size: once; J gene: TRBJ1-3; V gene: TRBV20-1; CDR3 DNA: TGCAGTGCTAGAGACCCCCGCCCGGGGTCTGGAAACACCATATATTTT; CDR3 protein: CSARDPRPGSGNTIYF
D gene: .; clone size: .; J gene: TRBJ2-1; V gene: TRBV14; CDR3 DNA: TGTGCCAGCAGCCTAGGGGCAGGTTTTCGCAATGAGCAGTTCTTC; CDR3 protein: CASSLGAGFRNEQFF
D gene: TRBD2; clone size: many; J gene: TRBJ2-3; V gene: TRBV6-1; CDR3 DNA: TGTGCCAGCAGTTATGGACTAGCGGGAGGTGCCACAGATACGCAGTATTTT; CDR3 protein: CASSYGLAGGATDTQYF
D gene: TRBD2; clone size: many; J gene: TRBJ2-1; V gene: TRBV11-2; CDR3 DNA: TGTGCCACCCGACTAGCGGGGGGGCGTGAGCAGTTCTTC; CDR3 protein: CATRLAGGREQFF
D gene: .; clone size: many; J gene: TRBJ2-3; V gene: TRBV6-1; CDR3 DNA: TGTGCCAGCATGCCGCAGCGGCTCCAAACCTATCATGGCACAGATACGCAGTATTTT; CDR3 protein: CASMPQRLQTYHGTDTQYF
D gene: .; clone size: many; J gene: TRBJ2-7; V gene: TRBV20-1; CDR3 DNA: TGCAGTGCGAAGGGGGACTTTGAATACGAGCAGTACTTC; CDR3 protein: CSAKGDFEYEQYF
D gene: .; clone size: few; J gene: TRBJ1-3; V gene: TRBV3-1; CDR3 DNA: TGTGCCTCAAAAACAGGCGGAAACACCATATATTTT; CDR3 protein: CASKTGGNTIYF
D gene: .; clone size: once; J gene: TRBJ1-1; V gene: TRBV18; CDR3 DNA: TGTGCCGGCTCACCGGGGGTGAACACTGAAGCTTTCTTT; CDR3 protein: CAGSPGVNTEAFF
D gene: .; clone size: few; J gene: TRBJ2-5; V gene: TRBV20-1; CDR3 DNA: TGCAGTGCTAGGGTACCAGGAGAGACCCAGTACTTC; CDR3 protein: CSARVPGETQYF
D gene: .; clone size: many; J gene: TRBJ2-1; V gene: TRBV7-2; CDR3 DNA: TGTGCCAGCAGCTTTACCCTAGGCAGGGACAATGAGCAGTTCTTC; CDR3 protein: CASSFTLGRDNEQFF
D gene: .; clone size: few; J gene: TRBJ2-7; V gene: TRBV12-5; CDR3 DNA: TGTGCTAGTGGTTTGGTACTGGGGCAGGGCAGTTTCCACGAGCAGTACTTC; CDR3 protein: CASGLVLGQGSFHEQYF
D gene: .; clone size: .; J gene: TRBJ1-4; V gene: TRBV2; CDR3 DNA: TGTGCCAGCACCCCCCGTCAAGGGGCTTATAATGAAAAACTGTTTTTT; CDR3 protein: CASTPRQGAYNEKLFF
D gene: .; clone size: few; J gene: TRBJ1-1; V gene: TRBV14; CDR3 DNA: TGTGCCAGCAGCCACTCGGGGGCCACTGAAGCTTTCTTT; CDR3 protein: CASSHSGATEAFF
D gene: .; clone size: many; J gene: TRBJ2-3; V gene: TRBV9; CDR3 DNA: TGTGCCAGCAGCGTAGGGCCCCCTGCACCAGATACGCAGTATTTT; CDR3 protein: CASSVGPPAPDTQYF
D gene: TRBD1; clone size: few; J gene: TRBJ2-7; V gene: TRBV29-1; CDR3 DNA: TGCAGCGTCCGGGGGACAGGGGTTTACGAGCAGTACTTC; CDR3 protein: CSVRGTGVYEQYF
D gene: TRBD2; clone size: .; J gene: TRBJ2-7; V gene: TRBV20-1; CDR3 DNA: TGCAGTGCTAGAGTACTAGCGGGGAGCTACGAGCCGTACTTC; CDR3 protein: CSARVLAGSYEPYF
D gene: TRBD1; clone size: .; J gene: TRBJ1-1; V gene: TRBV7-2; CDR3 DNA: TGTGCCAGCAGCTTCCTGACGGGACAGTTGAACACTGAAGCTTTCTTT; CDR3 protein: CASSFLTGQLNTEAFF
D gene: .; clone size: many; J gene: TRBJ1-5; V gene: TRBV12-3/TRBV12-4; CDR3 DNA: TGTGCCAGCAGCCGCGCCGGGATAGGACAGCCCCAGCATTTT; CDR3 protein: CASSRAGIGQPQHF
D gene: TRBD2; clone size: many; J gene: TRBJ2-3; V gene: TRBV12-3/TRBV12-4; CDR3 DNA: TGTGCCAGCAGTCCTAGCGGGGTCACAGATACGCAGTATTTT; CDR3 protein: CASSPSGVTDTQYF
D gene: .; clone size: many; J gene: TRBJ1-2; V gene: TRBV2; CDR3 DNA: TGTGCCAGCAACACACCAGCTAACTATGGCTACACCTTC; CDR3 protein: CASNTPANYGYTF
D gene: .; clone size: few; J gene: TRBJ2-4; V gene: TRBV20-1; CDR3 DNA: TGCAGTGCCGGCCTACTCAACATTCAGTACTTC; CDR3 protein: CSAGLLNIQYF
D gene: TRBD1; clone size: many; J gene: TRBJ1-5; V gene: TRBV2; CDR3 DNA: TGTGCCAGCACTGGACAGGAGTATCAGCCCCAGCATTTT; CDR3 protein: CASTGQEYQPQHF
D gene: TRBD2; clone size: few; J gene: TRBJ2-1; V gene: TRBV18; CDR3 DNA: TGTGCCAGCTCACCAGCGGGAGCTCGTGATGAGCAGTTCTTC; CDR3 protein: CASSPAGARDEQFF